This T cell receptor (beta chain) was recorded in a study of vaccination effects on CD4 cells after COVID-19. On this clone itself: No antigen is known for it.

Sequencing was performed with immunoSEQ multiplex PCR; in TCRdb, only in-frame clones are kept and a portion is missing. The repertoire has tens of thousands of clones, roughly 72% of them found once; the top ten carry roughly 3.9%. Study-wide results and limits: Clonal contraction was marked in infection- and vaccine-induced clones late after vaccination. Only 1 of 255 vaccine-induced clones from healthy vaccinees cross-reacted with common cold coronaviruses.

This CDR3 is built from 16 residues. The V gene's germline CDR1 is KGHDR and CDR2 SFDVKD. The V segment lost 5 bases and the J segment 6 bases; nucleotides outside the gene matches: 9. Peptide-pool stimulation followed by sequencing identified expanded antigen-specific CD4+ clonotypes in the ViraFEST assay. Isolation of CD4+ T cells took place after about nine days of culture. Vaccine recipients, nucleocapsid antibody negative, had no prior SARS-CoV-2 infection. For each well, some 1.9 million PBMC were cultured with about 10 IU/ml IL-2 and about 9.9 ug/ml peptides. Cultures had half their medium replaced with IL-2 medium on days 3 and 7.

The clonotype was recovered from a human donor who received a COVID-19 vaccine. The specimen was CD4+ T cells from PBMCs cultured with HCoV-OC43 spike peptides, collected before COVID-19 vaccination. The subset here: HCoV-OC43 spike overlapping peptide pool stimulation. The V call is TRBV24-1, the J call TRBJ2-1; 10 nucleotides line up with TRBD2. The CDR3: CATSGPTGLAANEQFF. The CDR3 DNA reads TGTGCCACCAGTGGACCGACAGGACTAGCGGCCAATGAGCAGTTCTTC.